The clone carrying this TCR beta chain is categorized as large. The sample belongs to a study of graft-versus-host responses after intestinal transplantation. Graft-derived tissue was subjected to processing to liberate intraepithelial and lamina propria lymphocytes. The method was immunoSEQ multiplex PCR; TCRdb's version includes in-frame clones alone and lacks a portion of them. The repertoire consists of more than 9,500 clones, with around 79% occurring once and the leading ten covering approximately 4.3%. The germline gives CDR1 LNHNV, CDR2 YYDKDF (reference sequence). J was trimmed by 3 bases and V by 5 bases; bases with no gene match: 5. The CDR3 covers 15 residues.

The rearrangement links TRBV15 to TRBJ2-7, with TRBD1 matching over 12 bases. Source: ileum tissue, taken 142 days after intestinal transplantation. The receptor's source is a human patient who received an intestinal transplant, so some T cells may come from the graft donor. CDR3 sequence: CATSGGTGGIYEQYF. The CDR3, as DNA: TGTGCCACCAGCGGGGGGACAGGGGGCATCTACGAGCAGTACTTC.